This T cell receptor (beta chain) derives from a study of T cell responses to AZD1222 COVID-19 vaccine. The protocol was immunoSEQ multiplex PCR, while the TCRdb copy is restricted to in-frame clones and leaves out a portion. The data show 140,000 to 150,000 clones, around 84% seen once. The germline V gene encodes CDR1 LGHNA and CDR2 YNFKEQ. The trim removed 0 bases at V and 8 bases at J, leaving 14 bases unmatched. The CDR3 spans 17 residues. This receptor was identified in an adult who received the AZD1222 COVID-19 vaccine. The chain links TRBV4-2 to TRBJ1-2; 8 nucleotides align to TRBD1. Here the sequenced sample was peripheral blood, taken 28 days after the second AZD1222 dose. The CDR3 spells CASSQDWSRQGAGGYTF. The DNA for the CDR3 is TGTGCCAGCAGCCAAGATTGGTCGCGGCAGGGGGCTGGGGGCTACACCTTC.